Listed below are T cell receptor beta chains from one sample, sequenced in a study of T cells after yellow fever vaccination. Via MiXCR, TCRdb re-called the 5' RACE reads, giving one row per CDR3 protein. The profile shows about 25,000 distinct CDR3 sequences, 3.4% of them singletons. Sequencing was performed on PBMCs, either bulk or a sorted T-cell subset (CD4+, CD8+, memory, or dextramer-sorted; not recorded which), taken 45 days after the first yellow fever vaccination. All receptors come from a man aged 18 to 30 who received the YFV17D yellow fever vaccine. CDR3s include the opening cysteine and the closing phenylalanine or tryptophan. Each record gives: V gene, clone size, D gene, J gene, CDR3 protein, CDR3 DNA. D genes are given only for firm matches. Only part of the rows carry a size: once, few, many, or a class if the clone is expanded.

v_gene: TRBV5-1
abundance: many
d_gene: NA
j_gene: TRBJ2-2
CDR3aa: CASSFIRGVETGELFF
CDR3nt: TGCGCCAGCAGCTTTATCCGGGGCGTTGAGACCGGGGAGCTGTTTTTT

v_gene: TRBV5-1
abundance: many
d_gene: TRBD1
j_gene: TRBJ1-2
CDR3aa: CASSMTGFGYGYTF
CDR3nt: TGCGCCAGCAGCATGACAGGGTTCGGCTATGGCTACACCTTC

v_gene: TRBV6-5
abundance: many
d_gene: NA
j_gene: TRBJ1-5
CDR3aa: CASRPSIGGQPQHF
CDR3nt: TGTGCCAGCAGACCATCGATTGGGGGTCAGCCCCAGCATTTT

v_gene: TRBV20-1
abundance: many
d_gene: NA
j_gene: TRBJ1-2
CDR3aa: CSANAFQRGVGGYTF
CDR3nt: TGCAGTGCTAATGCATTTCAAAGGGGGGTGGGTGGCTACACCTTC

v_gene: TRBV11-2
abundance: many
d_gene: TRBD1
j_gene: TRBJ2-6
CDR3aa: CASSPRAGGYGANVLTF
CDR3nt: TGTGCCAGCTCCCCCCGGGCAGGGGGATATGGGGCCAACGTCCTGACTTTC

v_gene: TRBV9
abundance: many
d_gene: NA
j_gene: TRBJ2-3
CDR3aa: CASSLRQSTDTQYF
CDR3nt: TGTGCCAGCAGCCTACGACAGAGCACAGATACGCAGTATTTT

v_gene: TRBV29-1
abundance: many
d_gene: TRBD1
j_gene: TRBJ1-2
CDR3aa: CSADPQQGAGYTF
CDR3nt: TGCAGCGCTGACCCCCAACAGGGGGCGGGCTACACCTTC

v_gene: TRBV19
abundance: many
d_gene: NA
j_gene: TRBJ2-1
CDR3aa: CASSSGTSTYNEQFF
CDR3nt: TGTGCCAGTAGTTCCGGGACTTCTACCTACAATGAGCAGTTCTTC

v_gene: TRBV5-1
abundance: many
d_gene: TRBD1
j_gene: TRBJ1-4
CDR3aa: CASRRRDRGEKKLFF
CDR3nt: TGCGCCAGCCGACGTCGGGACAGGGGCGAAAAGAAACTGTTTTTT

v_gene: TRBV9
abundance: many
d_gene: TRBD2
j_gene: TRBJ2-1
CDR3aa: CASSVGGSGVYNEQFF
CDR3nt: TGTGCCAGCAGCGTAGGCGGTAGCGGGGTCTACAATGAGCAGTTCTTC

v_gene: TRBV10-1
abundance: many
d_gene: NA
j_gene: TRBJ2-2
CDR3aa: CASSVQGRNTGELFF
CDR3nt: TGCGCCAGCAGTGTCCAGGGTAGGAACACCGGGGAGCTGTTTTTT

v_gene: TRBV4-2
abundance: few
d_gene: NA
j_gene: TRBJ1-1
CDR3aa: CASSREGLNTEAFF
CDR3nt: TGTGCCAGCAGCCGCGAGGGGTTGAACACTGAAGCTTTCTTT

v_gene: TRBV19
abundance: many
d_gene: TRBD2
j_gene: TRBJ2-3
CDR3aa: CASSQRGGRDTQYF
CDR3nt: TGTGCCAGTAGTCAGCGGGGGGGCCGAGATACGCAGTATTTT

v_gene: TRBV7-2
abundance: many
d_gene: TRBD2
j_gene: TRBJ2-5
CDR3aa: CASSIDGTSGGETQYF
CDR3nt: TGTGCCAGCAGCATAGACGGGACTAGCGGAGGAGAGACCCAGTACTTC

v_gene: TRBV11-3
abundance: many
d_gene: TRBD1
j_gene: TRBJ1-2
CDR3aa: CASSLGVKTGGGYYGYTF
CDR3nt: TGTGCCAGCAGCTTAGGGGTGAAGACAGGGGGCGGTTACTATGGCTACACCTTC

v_gene: TRBV12-3/TRBV12-4
abundance: many
d_gene: TRBD2
j_gene: TRBJ2-1
CDR3aa: CASSPRGGNNEQFF
CDR3nt: TGTGCCAGCAGTCCTCGGGGGGGGAACAATGAGCAGTTCTTC

v_gene: TRBV29-1
abundance: many
d_gene: NA
j_gene: TRBJ1-4
CDR3aa: CSAGSRGEKLFF
CDR3nt: TGCAGCGCCGGTAGTAGGGGTGAAAAACTGTTTTTT

v_gene: TRBV4-2
abundance: many
d_gene: NA
j_gene: TRBJ2-2
CDR3aa: CASSQVGGELFF
CDR3nt: TGTGCCAGCAGCCAGGTCGGCGGGGAGCTGTTTTTT

v_gene: TRBV20-1
abundance: many
d_gene: NA
j_gene: TRBJ2-5
CDR3aa: CSAGVPGKGETQYF
CDR3nt: TGCAGTGCTGGGGTTCCGGGGAAGGGGGAGACCCAGTACTTC

v_gene: TRBV5-1
abundance: many
d_gene: TRBD2
j_gene: TRBJ2-1
CDR3aa: CASSLVAGGPYNEQFF
CDR3nt: TGCGCCAGCAGCTTGGTGGCGGGGGGCCCCTACAATGAGCAGTTCTTC

v_gene: TRBV18
abundance: many
d_gene: TRBD2
j_gene: TRBJ2-3
CDR3aa: CASSPLGLAGTDTQYF
CDR3nt: TGTGCCAGCTCACCTCTGGGACTAGCGGGGACAGATACGCAGTATTTT

v_gene: TRBV6-5
abundance: many
d_gene: NA
j_gene: TRBJ1-6
CDR3aa: CASSYLSSSYNSPLHF
CDR3nt: TGTGCCAGCAGTTACCTCAGCAGCTCCTATAATTCACCCCTCCACTTT

v_gene: TRBV4-3
abundance: many
d_gene: TRBD2
j_gene: TRBJ2-5
CDR3aa: CASSQGIGGATQYF
CDR3nt: TGCGCCAGCAGCCAGGGAATCGGGGGGGCGACCCAGTACTTC

v_gene: TRBV7-2
abundance: many
d_gene: TRBD2
j_gene: TRBJ2-1
CDR3aa: CASSISGVKVEQFF
CDR3nt: TGTGCCAGCAGCATTAGCGGGGTTAAGGTTGAGCAGTTCTTC

v_gene: TRBV7-9
abundance: many
d_gene: TRBD1
j_gene: TRBJ1-5
CDR3aa: CASSFGTGNQPQHF
CDR3nt: TGTGCCAGCAGCTTCGGGACAGGCAATCAGCCCCAGCATTTT

v_gene: TRBV19
abundance: many
d_gene: NA
j_gene: TRBJ2-5
CDR3aa: CASNPDGGRIETQYF
CDR3nt: TGTGCCAGTAACCCAGATGGGGGGAGGATAGAGACCCAGTACTTC

v_gene: TRBV18
abundance: many
d_gene: NA
j_gene: TRBJ2-2
CDR3aa: CASSLPAAGELFF
CDR3nt: TGTGCCAGCTCACTGCCCGCCGCCGGGGAGCTGTTTTTT

v_gene: TRBV15
abundance: many
d_gene: NA
j_gene: TRBJ1-3
CDR3aa: CATSRERPRVSPIYF
CDR3nt: TGTGCCACCAGCAGAGAACGTCCCCGGGTGTCGCCCATATATTTT

v_gene: TRBV7-2
abundance: many
d_gene: NA
j_gene: TRBJ2-7
CDR3aa: CASSLREYEQYF
CDR3nt: TGTGCCAGCAGCCTACGTGAATACGAGCAGTACTTC

v_gene: TRBV4-3
abundance: many
d_gene: NA
j_gene: TRBJ1-5
CDR3aa: CASSQDRGGGHQPQHF
CDR3nt: TGCGCCAGCAGCCAAGATCGGGGGGGGGGGCATCAGCCCCAGCATTTT

v_gene: TRBV6-2/TRBV6-3
abundance: many
d_gene: TRBD2
j_gene: TRBJ2-4
CDR3aa: CASSNAGGLDIQYF
CDR3nt: TGTGCCAGCAGTAACGCGGGGGGGCTTGACATTCAGTACTTC

v_gene: TRBV6-5
abundance: many
d_gene: NA
j_gene: TRBJ2-1
CDR3aa: CASSFGPRPGEQFF
CDR3nt: TGTGCCAGCAGTTTTGGGCCCCGACCGGGAGAGCAGTTCTTC

v_gene: TRBV6-5
abundance: many
d_gene: NA
j_gene: TRBJ2-7
CDR3aa: CASSYSTGGSYEQYF
CDR3nt: TGTGCCAGCAGTTACTCCACAGGAGGCTCCTACGAGCAGTACTTC

v_gene: TRBV11-2
abundance: many
d_gene: NA
j_gene: TRBJ2-5
CDR3aa: CASSLGGPKETQYF
CDR3nt: TGTGCCAGCAGCTTAGGGGGCCCCAAGGAGACCCAGTACTTC

v_gene: TRBV5-4
abundance: many
d_gene: NA
j_gene: TRBJ2-1
CDR3aa: CASSLGGGPWNEQFF
CDR3nt: TGTGCCAGCAGCTTGGGCGGGGGCCCTTGGAATGAGCAGTTCTTC

v_gene: TRBV7-2
abundance: many
d_gene: NA
j_gene: TRBJ2-3
CDR3aa: CASSLGIPTDTQYF
CDR3nt: TGTGCCAGCAGCTTAGGAATACCCACAGATACGCAGTATTTT

v_gene: TRBV5-1
abundance: many
d_gene: TRBD1
j_gene: TRBJ1-2
CDR3aa: CASSSPGQAYGYTF
CDR3nt: TGCGCCAGCAGCTCCCCGGGACAGGCCTATGGCTACACCTTC

v_gene: TRBV27
abundance: many
d_gene: TRBD1
j_gene: TRBJ1-2
CDR3aa: CASSLRGGYGYTF
CDR3nt: TGTGCCAGCAGTCTCAGGGGGGGCTATGGCTACACCTTC

v_gene: TRBV5-1
abundance: many
d_gene: NA
j_gene: TRBJ2-5
CDR3aa: CASSKRDNQETQYF
CDR3nt: TGCGCCAGCAGCAAAAGGGACAACCAAGAGACCCAGTACTTC

v_gene: TRBV3-1
abundance: NA
d_gene: NA
j_gene: TRBJ2-5
CDR3aa: CASSQPDSETQYF
CDR3nt: TGTGCCAGCAGCCAACCCGACAGTGAGACCCAGTACTTC

v_gene: TRBV5-1
abundance: medium-sized
d_gene: NA
j_gene: TRBJ2-1
CDR3aa: CASSLDPPAYEQFF
CDR3nt: TGCGCCAGCAGCTTGGACCCCCCTGCCTATGAGCAGTTCTTC

v_gene: TRBV5-1
abundance: many
d_gene: NA
j_gene: TRBJ1-4
CDR3aa: CASSSDGEKLFF
CDR3nt: TGCGCCAGCAGCTCGGACGGCGAAAAACTGTTTTTT

v_gene: TRBV6-2/TRBV6-3
abundance: NA
d_gene: NA
j_gene: TRBJ1-4
CDR3aa: CASSYGPRGFF
CDR3nt: TGTGCCAGCAGTTACGGGCCCCGTGGGTTTTTT